This passage covers 27 T cell receptor beta chains from one sample sequenced in a study of OX40 agonist ivuxolimab in advanced cancers. The protocol was immunoSEQ multiplex PCR, while the TCRdb copy is restricted to in-frame clones and leaves out a portion. This table has tens of thousands of clones, about four fifths appearing once. Source: CD4+ or CD8+ T cells sorted from blood, taken in a trial of the OX40 agonist ivuxolimab. The receptor set was obtained from an adult with an advanced solid tumor such as melanoma, head and neck, liver or kidney cancer.

The chain is built from TRBV5-4 and TRBJ2-1; perhaps D is TRBD1 or TRBD2 (6 bases each). Looked up from germline, CDR1 is SGHNT and CDR2 is YYREEE (reference sequence). The V end was cut by 4 bases, the J end by 2 bases, with 16 bases between. The CDR3 contains 16 residues. CDR3 amino acids: CASSHGRQGTYNEQFF. DNA of the CDR3: TGTGCCAGCAGCCATGGGAGGCAGGGGACCTACAATGAGCAGTTCTTC. The full variable domain, rest sourced from reference TRBV5-4 and TRBJ2-1, is ETGVTQSPTHLIKTRGQQVTLRCSSQSGHNTVSWYQQALGQGPQFIFQYYREEENGRGNFPPRFSGLQFPNYSSELNVNALELDDSALYLCASSHGRQGTYNEQFFGPGTRLTVL.

The chain is built from TRBV2 and TRBJ1-3; possibly TRBD1 for D (5 bases). The germline CDR1 and CDR2 sequences are SNHLY and FYNNEI. The CDR3 consists of 15 residues. V lost 5 bases and J 0 bases, leaving 11 bases between the germline ends. The CDR3 DNA reads as TGTGCCAGCAGTTACAGGTTACGCTCTGGAAACACCATATATTTT. It is translated as CASSYRLRSGNTIYF.

The chain has TRBV7-3 and TRBJ2-5; D gene unclear. V shed 2 bases and J shed 5 bases, with 12 bases lying between them. Looked up from germline, CDR1 is SGHTA and CDR2 is FQGTGA. CDR3 length: 14 amino acids. The CDR3 protein is CASSLGVDGETQYF. In nucleotides, the CDR3 is TGTGCCAGCAGCTTAGGAGTAGATGGGGAGACCCAGTACTTC.

The chain uses TRBV30 and TRBJ1-5, with D possibly being TRBD1 (5 bases). The CDR3 covers 14 residues. V was trimmed by 2 bases and J by 2 bases, leaving 10 bases between them. Germline V gene lookup returns CDR1 GTSNPN and CDR2 SVGIG (reference sequence). The CDR3 sequence is CAWSMGDRNQPQHF. The CDR3 nucleotides read TGTGCCTGGAGTATGGGGGACCGCAATCAGCCCCAGCATTTT.

The V and J genes are TRBV6-5 and TRBJ1-5; weak D call: TRBD1 (5 bases). CDR1 is MNHEY and CDR2 is SVGAGI in the germline V gene. The CDR3 is 15 amino acids. Trimming pared 2 bases from V and 2 bases from J, leaving 10 bases between. As DNA, the CDR3 is TGTGCCAGCAGTTACGCGGGGGGTGGCAATCAGCCCCAGCATTTT. This codes for CASSYAGGGNQPQHF.

The V call is TRBV28, the J call TRBJ2-7; 8 bases fit TRBD2. CDR1 MDHEN and CDR2 SYDVKM come from the germline V gene. The CDR3 is 13 amino acids. The V segment lost 7 bases and the J segment 5 bases; nucleotides outside the gene matches: 7. The CDR3 nucleotides are TGTGCCAGCATTTCGGGGGGGAGAAACGAGCAGTACTTC. Its protein is CASISGGRNEQYF.

Only a few counts were recorded for this clone. The J gene is TRBJ1-4, the V gene TRBV7-9, with D perhaps TRBD1 (5 bases). The V gene lost 1 base and the J gene lost 7 bases, with 10 bases spanning the gap. This CDR3 region has 14 residues. Germline V lookup: CDR1 SEHNR, CDR2 FQNEAQ (reference sequence). The CDR3 sequence is CASSLVGGTEKLFF. The CDR3 region has the DNA TGTGCCAGCAGCTTAGTGGGGGGTACTGAAAAACTGTTTTTT.

The rearrangement uses TRBV2 and TRBJ1-5; no clear D. The V gene lost 0 bases and the J gene lost 2 bases, with 14 bases spanning the gap. This CDR3 contains 17 residues. Germline CDR1 is SNHLY and CDR2 is FYNNEI. CDR3 amino acids: CASSEARTLERNQPQHF. In DNA form, the CDR3 reads TGTGCCAGCAGTGAAGCCAGGACCCTTGAGCGCAATCAGCCCCAGCATTTT.

This clone was observed a few times. The V and J genes are TRBV27 and TRBJ2-2, with D possibly being TRBD1 or TRBD2 (5 bases each). The V gene lost 4 bases and the J gene lost 6 bases, with 15 bases spanning the gap. From germline, CDR1 is MNHEY and CDR2 SMNVEV (reference sequence). The CDR3 totals 15 residues. The CDR3 spells CASSWAGRVSGELFF. Written as DNA, the CDR3 is TGTGCCAGCAGTTGGGCGGGCAGGGTGTCCGGGGAGCTGTTTTTT.

The chain employs TRBV28 and TRBJ1-2; D unresolved. Germline-derived CDR1 and CDR2 are MDHEN and SYDVKM. The CDR3 runs 14 residues. Between the trimmed V and J ends, which lost 0 bases and 0 bases, there was a span of 5 bases. In DNA, the CDR3 is TGTGCCAGCAGTTTATGGGGGACTAACTATGGCTACACCTTC. Translation: CASSLWGTNYGYTF.

DNA for the CDR3: TGTGCCAGCTCACCGAGGGACAGGTCGGACTATGGCTACACCTTC. Residues: CASSPRDRSDYGYTF. V gene TRBV18 combines with J gene TRBJ1-2, with 8 bases identical to TRBD1. This CDR3 is 15 amino acids long. Germline lookup yields CDR1 KGHSH and CDR2 LQKENI. V shed 3 bases, J shed 3 bases, and the junction held 6 bases outside the gene matches.

The CDR3 spells CATSRSPVGGNTIYF. In nucleotides, the CDR3 is TGTGCCACCAGCAGAAGCCCAGTGGGTGGAAACACCATATATTTT. The chain is built from TRBV15 and TRBJ1-3; D is unresolved. Trimming took 2 bases from V and 3 from J, leaving 11 bases between them. This CDR3 spans 15 amino acids. From germline, CDR1 is LNHNV and CDR2 YYDKDF (reference sequence).

The rearrangement uses TRBV30 and TRBJ2-3; TRBD2 is a possible D gene (5 bases). The CDR3 runs 13 residues. In germline, CDR1 is GTSNPN, CDR2 SVGIG (reference sequence). Trimming removed 4 bases from V and 6 bases from J, with 14 bases in between. CDR3 sequence: CAWTPGWRDTQYF. Written as DNA, the CDR3 is TGTGCCTGGACCCCCGGGTGGAGGGATACGCAGTATTTT.

This clone was seen a few times. The chain recombines TRBV5-1 with TRBJ1-1; D might be TRBD1 (5 bases). The V gene lost 3 bases and the J gene lost 2 bases, with 11 bases spanning the gap. Germline V CDR1 and CDR2: SGHRS, YFSETQ. CDR3 length equals 14 residues. The CDR3 DNA reads as TGCGCCAGCAGCTCAGGGCCCTCCAACACTGAAGCTTTCTTT. Translated: CASSSGPSNTEAFF. The entire variable domain, with the rest obtained from reference TRBV5-1 and TRBJ1-1, is as follows: KAGVTQTPRYLIKTRGQQVTLSCSPISGHRSVSWYQQTPGQGLQFLFEYFSETQRNKGNFPGRFSGRQFSNSRSEMNVSTLELGDSALYLCASSSGPSNTEAFFGQGTRLTVV.

The chain is built from TRBV2 and TRBJ2-3, with 9 bases identical to TRBD2. The CDR3 length is 14 residues. Germline-derived CDR1 and CDR2 are SNHLY and FYNNEI. The trim removed 7 bases at V and 2 bases at J, leaving 4 bases unmatched. The CDR3 loop reads CASKLAGSTDTQYF. The CDR3 DNA is TGTGCCAGCAAGCTAGCGGGGTCCACAGATACGCAGTATTTT.

The genes are TRBV28 and TRBJ2-7; 13 bases are a match to TRBD2. CDR3 length: 22 amino acids. Germline values: CDR1 MDHEN, CDR2 SYDVKM. Losses at the gene ends were 8 bases for V and 1 base for J; bases not matched to a gene: 26. This chain's CDR3 is CASLPTGTDFSGTSGVSYEQYF. The CDR3 bases are TGTGCCAGCCTACCCACCGGGACGGACTTTTCCGGGACTAGCGGGGTATCCTACGAGCAGTACTTC.

V gene TRBV18 combines with J gene TRBJ2-7, with 7 bases identical to TRBD2. J lost 2 bases, V lost 5 bases, and 12 bases had no gene match. This CDR3 contains 16 residues. Germline V gene lookup returns CDR1 KGHSH and CDR2 LQKENI. CDR3 region: CASSTGLGRVTYEQYF. CDR3 coding DNA: TGTGCCAGCTCAACTGGACTAGGCCGAGTAACCTACGAGCAGTACTTC.

The CDR3 coding sequence is TGCAGCGTCGCTACTAGCGGGGGGCACACAGATACGCAGTATTTT. Protein: CSVATSGGHTDTQYF. The gene calls are TRBV29-1 and TRBJ2-3, with 12 bases matching TRBD2. Per germline, CDR1 SQVTM and CDR2 ANQGSEA. V dropped 6 bases and J dropped 2; count of bases not matched to a gene: 6. The CDR3 spans 15 residues.

The chain has TRBV28 and TRBJ2-2; TRBD2 agrees at 12 bases. The V segment lost 6 bases and the J segment 7 bases; nucleotides outside the gene matches: 6. Germline-derived CDR1 and CDR2 are MDHEN and SYDVKM. The CDR3 totals 15 residues. CDR3 residues: CASRLTSGGSGELFF. Written as DNA, the CDR3 is TGTGCCAGCAGGCTGACTAGCGGGGGTAGCGGGGAGCTGTTTTTT.

The genes are TRBV5-8 and TRBJ2-2; 12 nucleotides match TRBD1. J gave up 5 bases and V 5 bases, and 7 bases lay outside the gene matches. CDR3 size: 16 residues. The V gene's germline CDR1 is SGHTS and CDR2 YDEGEE. In nucleotides, the CDR3 is TGTGCCAGCAGGCAGGGACAGGGGGCGCATACCGGGGAGCTGTTTTTT. Residues: CASRQGQGAHTGELFF.

This chain joins TRBV9 and TRBJ2-1, with TRBD2 as a possible D gene (6 bases). Trimming stripped 0 bases from V and 6 bases from J, with 13 bases between. This CDR3 contains 15 residues. Germline V gene lookup returns CDR1 SGDLS and CDR2 YYNGEE. The chain's CDR3 is CASSVGGGGSNEQFF. In DNA, the CDR3 is TGTGCCAGCAGCGTAGGGGGAGGAGGGTCCAATGAGCAGTTCTTC.

The chain joins TRBV19 to TRBJ1-2, with D possibly being TRBD1 (5 bases). Trimming stripped 5 bases from V and 4 bases from J, with 17 bases between. CDR3 length equals 15 residues. Germline CDR1 is LNHDA and CDR2 is SQIVND (reference sequence). DNA for the CDR3: TGTGCCAGTAGTCCTGGGAATTTGGGGGGCTATGGCTACACCTTC. This translates into CASSPGNLGGYGYTF. The full variable domain, in which reference TRBV19 and TRBJ1-2 provide the parts outside the CDR3, is DGGITQSPKYLFRKEGQNVTLSCEQNLNHDAMYWYRQDPGQGLRLIYYSQIVNDFQKGDIAEGYSVSREKKESFPLTVTSAQKNPTAFYLCASSPGNLGGYGYTFGSGTRLTVV.

V and J are TRBV5-6 and TRBJ1-5; D unclear. Germline CDR1 is SGHDT and CDR2 is YYEEEE. The CDR3 length is 17 residues. V was clipped by 0 bases and J by 0 bases, with 13 bases between them. The CDR3: CASSLGELRISNQPQHF. The DNA for the CDR3 is TGTGCCAGCAGCTTGGGGGAGCTACGTATTAGCAATCAGCCCCAGCATTTT.

This chain uses TRBV9 with TRBJ1-5; tentative D call: TRBD1 (5 bases). V lost 0 bases and J 7 bases, leaving 11 bases between the germline ends. In germline, CDR1 is SGDLS, CDR2 YYNGEE. This CDR3 has 14 residues. CDR3 bases: TGTGCCAGCAGCGTAGGGACACCAGAACAGCCCCAGCATTTT. This gives the protein CASSVGTPEQPQHF.

This rearrangement joins TRBV18 to TRBJ1-1; D perhaps matches TRBD1 (5 bases). In germline, CDR1 is KGHSH, CDR2 LQKENI. The CDR3 runs to 16 residues. V lost 6 bases and J 5 bases, leaving 22 bases between the germline ends. The CDR3 loop is CASSPNILRDVTEAFF. The CDR3 DNA is TGTGCCAGCTCGCCGAATATACTCAGGGACGTGACTGAAGCTTTCTTT.

The V and J genes are TRBV7-8 and TRBJ1-4, with D perhaps TRBD1 (5 bases). This CDR3 region has 14 residues. Germline values: CDR1 SGHVS, CDR2 FQNEAQ. With 4 bases removed from V and 7 bases from J, the gap between germline ends came to 13 bases. DNA for the CDR3: TGTGCCAGCAGCTCCCATGGCCAGGGTGAAAAACTGTTTTTT. Protein product: CASSSHGQGEKLFF.

The rearrangement uses TRBV6-1 and TRBJ1-5; D remains unclear. CDR1 and CDR2 (germline): MNHNS, SASEGT. The CDR3 loop spans 15 amino acids. V was shortened by 2 bases and J by 1 base, with 9 bases between the two germline ends. This CDR3 reads CASSESLLSNQPQHF. CDR3 bases: TGTGCCAGCAGTGAATCCCTGTTGAGCAATCAGCCCCAGCATTTT.